This T cell receptor (beta chain) was profiled in a study of cytomegalovirus exposure and HLA in healthy donors. General study results and limits: Solely CMV serostatus was available to characterize immune exposure. Later analysis placed DRB1 highest and HLA-C lowest in TCR association rates, which differed by HLA locus.

The CDR3 extends over 14 amino acids. The V end was cut by 7 bases, the J end by 8 bases, with 18 bases between. The germline V gene encodes CDR1 LGHNA and CDR2 YNFKEQ. 13 Jbeta primers and 60 Vbeta primers were used for the PCR. The method was immunoSEQ multiplex PCR; TCRdb's version includes in-frame clones alone and lacks a portion of them. In the table there are about 200,000 clones, about 78% of which are singletons. This clone was counted once. Its matching antigen is unknown. V gene TRBV4-2 combines with J gene TRBJ1-3, with D perhaps matching TRBD1 (6 bases). The clonotype was recovered from a woman in her 30s in good health and CMV-seronegative. Material for sequencing was PBMCs. The chain's CDR3 is CASTKKGVFDTIYF. The DNA of the CDR3 is TGTGCCAGCACCAAGAAGGGGGTTTTTGACACCATATATTTT.